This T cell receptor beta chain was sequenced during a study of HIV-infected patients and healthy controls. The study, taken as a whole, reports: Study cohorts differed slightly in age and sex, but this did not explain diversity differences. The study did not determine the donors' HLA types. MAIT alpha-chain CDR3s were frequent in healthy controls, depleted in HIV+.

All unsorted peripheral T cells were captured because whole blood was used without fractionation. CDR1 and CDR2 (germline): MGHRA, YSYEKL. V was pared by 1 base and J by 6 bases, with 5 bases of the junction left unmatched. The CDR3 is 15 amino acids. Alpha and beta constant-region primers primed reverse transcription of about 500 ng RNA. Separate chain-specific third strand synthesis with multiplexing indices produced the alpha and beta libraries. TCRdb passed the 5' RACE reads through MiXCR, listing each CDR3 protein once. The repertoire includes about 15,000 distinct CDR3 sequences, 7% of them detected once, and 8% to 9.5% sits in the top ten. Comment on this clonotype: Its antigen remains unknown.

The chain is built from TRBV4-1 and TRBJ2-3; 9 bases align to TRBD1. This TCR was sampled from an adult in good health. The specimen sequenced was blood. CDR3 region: CASSQGDRDLDTQYF. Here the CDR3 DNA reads TGCGCCAGCAGCCAAGGGGACAGGGATTTGGATACGCAGTATTTT.